A single sample is the source of the 4 T cell receptor beta chains below, sequenced in a study of T cell repertoires in aging, cancer and after chemotherapy (dated by TCRdb to about 2019). Reads for this sample came from an Illumina MiSeq. Using a mixed TRB-A/B primer pool, multiplex touch-down PCR amplified rearranged TRB sequences covering the V, D and J segments. The public reads were reanalyzed by TCRdb: fastp trimming at Q25, MiXCR alignment, in-frame beta chains only. Rows matching on CDR3 protein sequence are summarized as one entry with the most common DNA and genes. The sample table contains 3,000 to 3,500 distinct CDR3 sequences; only one count was recorded for roughly 30% of them. In total, the top ten clones hold 4% to 5% of the sample. TCR beta rearrangements were amplified from genomic DNA extracted from peripheral blood rather than from sorted cells or RNA. Sequencing was carried out using blood. These receptors were obtained from a human donor with a solid tumor.

There are a few counts of this clonotype. The gene calls are TRBV7-2 and TRBJ2-5; 8 bases fit TRBD2. CDR1 and CDR2 from the germline V gene are SGHTA and FQGNSA. The junction had 8 bases not matched to a gene; V was cut back by 6 bases and J by 5 bases. This CDR3 comprises 14 residues. The CDR3 nucleotides are TGTGCCAGCAGAGACCCGGGGGGGGGGGAGACCCAGTACTTC. This gives the protein CASRDPGGGETQYF.

The V gene is TRBV19, the J gene TRBJ2-7; 9 bases align to TRBD2. Germline-derived CDR1 and CDR2 are LNHDA and SQIVND (reference sequence). This CDR3 region has 15 residues. V shed 7 bases and J 1 base; nucleotides not matched to a gene: 8. The CDR3: CASITIAGDSYEQYF. The CDR3 coding sequence is TGTGCCAGTATTACAATAGCGGGAGATTCCTACGAGCAGTACTTC.

This chain links TRBV6-2 or TRBV6-3 with TRBJ1-2; 7 bases match TRBD1. Germline lookup yields CDR1 MNHEY and CDR2 SVGEGT. The CDR3 sequence is 15 residues long. J lost 1 base, V lost 6 bases, and 8 bases had no gene match. CDR3 DNA sequence: TGTGCCAGCAGGGATGACAGGGCCTTTAACTATGGCTACACCTTC. It is translated as CASRDDRAFNYGYTF.

This chain connects TRBV12-3 or TRBV12-4 to TRBJ2-2, with 11 bases lining up with TRBD2. The ends lost 4 bases at V and 7 bases at J; junction bases unmatched: 14. The CDR3 extends over 18 amino acids. The CDR3 region has the DNA TGTGCCAGCAGTTCACCCCCGAGAACTAGCGGGAGTCGCGGGGAGCTGTTTTTT. Its translation: CASSSPPRTSGSRGELFF.